These 6 T cell receptor beta chains share one sample of origin, sequenced in a study of shared clonotypes between healthy human individuals. The table came from immunoSEQ multiplex PCR; TCRdb's copy has only in-frame clones and leaves some out. The sample contains about 2.3 million clones, 85% to 95% of which appear only once. Input material: naive CD4+ T cells from PBMCs. The subset is: CD45RA+ positively selected. Receptor source: a man between 18 and 29 years old in good health. Some clones in this sample may be carry-over from other donors' samples.

Concerning this clone: A read error may account for a junction end that differs from germline. V is TRBV7-9 and J is TRBJ2-7; D is possibly TRBD1 (6 bases). The CDR3 totals 13 residues. Germline assignment: CDR1 SEHNR and CDR2 FQNEAQ (reference sequence). The CDR3 bases are TGTGCCAGCAGCCGCGGACAGCAGCGCTCCGAAAACTTC. It codes for CASSRGQQRSENF. Drawing the rest from reference TRBV7-9 and TRBJ2-7, the complete variable domain is DTGVSQNPRHKITKRGQNVTFRCDPISEHNRLYWYRQTLGQGPEFLTYFQNEAQLEKSRLLSDRFSAERPKGSFSTLEIQRTEQGDSAMYLCASSRGQQRSENFGPGTRLTVT.

This clone was recorded a few times. The V call is TRBV6-1, the J call TRBJ1-1, with D possibly TRBD1 on 6 matching bases. The CDR3 extends over 15 amino acids. Germline V gene lookup returns CDR1 MNHNS and CDR2 SASEGT. The germline V and J ends were trimmed by 4 bases and 1 base, with 13 bases remaining between them. The CDR3 DNA reads TGTGCCAGCAGTGGTAAGGGGGTGAGGAACACTGAAGCTTTCTTT. Its protein is CASSGKGVRNTEAFF.

V usage is TRBV29-1 and J usage is TRBJ1-1, with a weak D call TRBD1 (5 bases). Germline V gene sequence: CDR1 SQVTM, CDR2 ANQGSEA. This CDR3 region has 15 residues. CDR3 nucleotide sequence: TGCGCGAGTATATTACAGCCCCGAGGGGACACTGAAGCTTTCTTT. It translates to CASILQPRGDTEAFF.

The chain employs TRBV28 and TRBJ1-4; TRBD1 matches 7 bases. This CDR3 region has 15 residues. The V gene's germline CDR1 is MDHEN and CDR2 SYDVKM. Trimming took 7 bases from V and 8 from J; bases not matched to a gene: 13. DNA of the CDR3: TGTGCCAGCACCCTTCCGGAGGGGGCGGGGGAAAAACTGTTTTTT. This codes for CASTLPEGAGEKLFF.

About this clone itself: This sample also contains other DNA sequences that code for the same CDR3. V and J are TRBV4-2 and TRBJ2-5; D perhaps matches TRBD1 (6 bases). Trimming pared 0 bases from V and 1 base from J, leaving 9 bases between. The CDR3 spans 15 residues. Germline lookup yields CDR1 LGHNA and CDR2 YNFKEQ. CDR3 region: CASSQDRTVQETQYF. The DNA of the CDR3 is TGTGCCAGCAGCCAAGATCGGACAGTCCAAGAGACCCAGTACTTC.

The chain combines TRBV5-4 with TRBJ1-4; 7 bases align to TRBD1. This CDR3 is built from 14 residues. In germline, CDR1 is SGHNT, CDR2 YYREEE (reference sequence). V dropped 4 bases and J dropped 5; count of bases not matched to a gene: 5. CDR3: CASSRDRRNEKLFF. CDR3 sequence (DNA): TGTGCCAGCAGCCGGGACAGACGGAATGAAAAACTGTTTTTT.